These T cell receptor beta chains were read from a single sample in a study of human T cells and chemical hapten exposure. From the RACE reads, TCRdb called clonotypes with MiXCR, one entry per CDR3 protein. Of approximately 60,000 distinct CDR3 sequences listed, 9.5% to 12% are singletons. Sequenced here: whole blood, sampled in connection with sensitization to the hapten diphenylcyclopropenone (DPC). These receptors came from a young woman with alopecia areata. Some clones in this sample may be carry-over from other donors' samples. The CDR3 runs from the conserved cysteine through the conserved F or W. D genes are given only for firm matches. For some rows the clone size is stated as once, few or many, or as a class when expanded; others skip it.

few | TRBD2 | TRBJ2-5 | TRBV6-6 | TGTGCCAGCAGCCCCCGGGGAGCGGGGGACCAAGAGACCCAGTACTTC | CASSPRGAGDQETQYF
few | NA | TRBJ2-3 | TRBV6-2/TRBV6-3 | TGTGCCAGCAGAGCTAGCACAGATACGCAGTATTTT | CASRASTDTQYF
NA | NA | TRBJ2-5 | TRBV29-1 | TGCAGCGTCGCCCGGAGAAGAGGGGAGACCCAGTACTTC | CSVARRRGETQYF
many | NA | TRBJ2-2 | TRBV7-9 | TGTGCCAGCAGTCCGGCGGGACTGCCAGCGGGCACCGGGGAGCTGTTTTTT | CASSPAGLPAGTGELFF
NA | TRBD1 | TRBJ2-7 | TRBV3-1 | TGTGCCAGCAGTCAGATCCCGGGACAGGGGGCAGGCGAGCAGTACTTC | CASSQIPGQGAGEQYF
NA | NA | TRBJ1-5 | TRBV4-3 | TGCGCCAGCAGCCAAGACCAGGGGAGCAATCAGCCCCAGCATTTT | CASSQDQGSNQPQHF
NA | NA | TRBJ2-3 | TRBV5-1 | TGCGCCAGCAGCTTGGCACAGGGAGGCACAGATACGCAGTATTTT | CASSLAQGGTDTQYF
many | NA | TRBJ2-1 | TRBV7-2 | TGTGCCAGCAGCTTAGGGATAATGAATTCCGCGGAGCAGTTCTTC | CASSLGIMNSAEQFF
NA | NA | TRBJ2-5 | TRBV19 | TGTGCCAGTAGTCTTTCGTCGGGTGCGGAGACCCAGTACTTC | CASSLSSGAETQYF
NA | NA | TRBJ2-7 | TRBV4-3 | TGCGCCAGCAGCCAAGAGCCACTGCTCTCCTACGAGCAGTACTTC | CASSQEPLLSYEQYF
many | TRBD1 | TRBJ1-1 | TRBV6-1 | TGTGCCAGCAGTGGCGGGACAGCTCCGAACACTGAAGCTTTCTTT | CASSGGTAPNTEAFF
many | NA | TRBJ2-3 | TRBV28 | TGTGCCAGCAGTTTCATTGAGGGGGGACAAAACACAGATACGCAGTATTTT | CASSFIEGGQNTDTQYF
NA | NA | TRBJ1-1 | TRBV7-3 | TGTGCCAGCAGCTTAAGAGGGCCCTCGGACACTGAAGCTTTCTTT | CASSLRGPSDTEAFF
NA | NA | TRBJ2-3 | TRBV11-3 | TGTGCCAGCAGCTTAGCCGGTACGCAGTATTTT | CASSLAGTQYF
NA | TRBD1 | TRBJ1-6 | TRBV20-1 | TGCAGTGCTAGAGATGAGGACAGGGGTTATAATTCACCCCTCCACTTT | CSARDEDRGYNSPLHF
few | NA | TRBJ1-1 | TRBV3-1 | TGTGCCAGCAGCCAAGATTTTGTGGGTGAAGCTTTCTTT | CASSQDFVGEAFF
few | NA | TRBJ2-1 | TRBV20-1 | TGCAGTGCGGGAAGGAATTTCTTC | CSAGRNFF
few | TRBD1 | TRBJ2-4 | TRBV7-2 | TGTGCCAGCAGCCGGGACAGCAAAAACATTCAGTACTTC | CASSRDSKNIQYF
NA | NA | TRBJ2-1 | TRBV6-2/TRBV6-3 | TGTGCCAGCAGAGATGAGCAGTTCTTC | CASRDEQFF
few | NA | TRBJ2-7 | TRBV6-5 | TGTGCCAGCAGTTACTCTTGGGAGCAAGACTACGAGCAGTACTTC | CASSYSWEQDYEQYF
few | NA | TRBJ1-1 | TRBV9 | TGTGCCAGCAGCGTAGGAGTCTCCACTGAAGCTTTCTTT | CASSVGVSTEAFF
many | NA | TRBJ1-5 | TRBV19 | TGTGCCAGTAGTATGGGAAATCAGGGTCATAGCAATCAGCCCCAGCATTTT | CASSMGNQGHSNQPQHF
NA | NA | TRBJ2-7 | TRBV18 | TGTGCCAGCTCAACCCCGCCGGGACCCACTACGAAGCTGTACTTC | CASSTPPGPTTKLYF
many | NA | TRBJ2-1 | TRBV21-1 | TGTGCCAGCAGCGCCCATGGGAACTTGAACAATGAGCAGTTCTTC | CASSAHGNLNNEQFF
NA | NA | TRBJ1-5 | TRBV4-3 | TGCGCCAGCAGCCAAGAATGGAGTAGCAATCAGCCCCAGCATTTT | CASSQEWSSNQPQHF
few | TRBD1 | TRBJ2-7 | TRBV12-3/TRBV12-4 | TGTGCCAGCAATTCACAGGGGTACGAGCAGTACTTC | CASNSQGYEQYF
NA | TRBD1 | TRBJ1-1 | TRBV6-1 | TGTGCCAGCAGTGAAATGGGACAGGGAAGCACTGAAGCTTTCTTT | CASSEMGQGSTEAFF
NA | NA | TRBJ2-7 | TRBV12-5 | TGTGCTGCCTTGGGTAGAAGCGAGCAGTACTTC | CAALGRSEQYF
many | NA | TRBJ1-4 | TRBV9 | TGTGCCAGCAGCGTAGCAGGCTCAGCTAATGAAAAACTGTTTTTT | CASSVAGSANEKLFF
NA | TRBD1 | TRBJ1-2 | TRBV7-8 | TGTGCCAGCAGCTCGCCGACAGGGTCCTATGGCTACACCTTC | CASSSPTGSYGYTF
many | TRBD1 | TRBJ2-6 | TRBV7-9 | TGTGCCAGCAGCGCATCGGACAGGCTGACCTCTGGGGCCAACGTCCTGACTTTC | CASSASDRLTSGANVLTF
many | TRBD1 | TRBJ1-1 | TRBV20-1 | TGCAGTGCTAGAGTACTCACGACAGGGAGTTGGACTGAAGCTTTCTTT | CSARVLTTGSWTEAFF
many | TRBD1 | TRBJ2-3 | TRBV5-5 | TGTGCCAGCAGCTTGGCAGTACGAGGGACAGGGAGGGCAGATACGCAGTATTTT | CASSLAVRGTGRADTQYF
many | TRBD1 | TRBJ1-2 | TRBV28 | TGTGCCAGCAGTTCCTCAACACAGGGGATCAACTATGGCTACACCTTC | CASSSSTQGINYGYTF
few | NA | TRBJ2-7 | TRBV7-6 | TGTGCCAGCAGCTTAAACCCCGTCTACGAGCAGTACTTC | CASSLNPVYEQYF
few | NA | TRBJ1-6 | TRBV20-1 | TGCAGTGCTTCAGAGATCTGGACTAGTGGTTCACCCCTCCACTTT | CSASEIWTSGSPLHF
NA | NA | TRBJ1-1 | TRBV10-1 | TGCGCCAGCAGTGAAGCACTGAACACTGAAGCTTTCTTT | CASSEALNTEAFF
NA | TRBD1 | TRBJ1-5 | TRBV6-5 | TGTGCCAGCAGTTACGCAGGGGGAAGTAGTCAGCCCCAGCATTTT | CASSYAGGSSQPQHF
NA | TRBD1 | TRBJ1-1 | TRBV4-1 | TGCGCCAGCAGCCAAGGGACAGGGGGCGGTGGCACTGAAGCTTTCTTT | CASSQGTGGGGTEAFF
few | TRBD2 | TRBJ2-1 | TRBV11-1 | TGTGCCAGCAGCTCGGACAGATTGGCGGGAGGGCCAAATGAGCAGTTCTTC | CASSSDRLAGGPNEQFF
few | NA | TRBJ2-7 | TRBV7-8 | TGTGCCAGCAGCCCCTATCTGGAGGACGCAGCGTCCTACGAGCAGTACTTC | CASSPYLEDAASYEQYF
few | TRBD2 | TRBJ2-1 | TRBV6-6 | TGTGCCAGCAGTTACTCCGGCCTAGCGGGTGGGGAGCAGTTCTTC | CASSYSGLAGGEQFF
few | NA | TRBJ1-5 | TRBV9 | TGTGCCAGCAGCGTAGACAGTGATCAGCCCCAGCATTTT | CASSVDSDQPQHF
many | NA | TRBJ2-1 | TRBV6-1 | TGTGCCAGCAGTGAAGGCCTCAATGAGCAGTTCTTC | CASSEGLNEQFF
few | NA | TRBJ2-7 | TRBV6-2/TRBV6-3 | TGTGCCAGCAGTCCCACCCGATCCTTCGGCTACGAGCAGTACTTC | CASSPTRSFGYEQYF
NA | NA | TRBJ2-1 | TRBV11-3 | TGTGCCAGCAGCTTAGGAGTTAGCGGTTACAATGAGCAGTTCTTC | CASSLGVSGYNEQFF
NA | NA | TRBJ1-6 | TRBV7-2 | TGTGCCAGCAGCTTAGTTTTGGGGGCAGGGCCGTCTTCACCCCTCCACTTT | CASSLVLGAGPSSPLHF
NA | NA | TRBJ2-1 | TRBV6-5 | TGTGCCAGCCAGCCTAGCGTAGGCAATGAGCAGTTCTTC | CASQPSVGNEQFF
many | NA | TRBJ2-3 | TRBV20-1 | TGCAGTGCTAACCGGGTCACAGATACGCAGTATTTT | CSANRVTDTQYF
NA | NA | TRBJ1-4 | TRBV18 | TGTGCCAGCTCACCAATAACAGGGCGGAATGAAAAACTGTTTTTT | CASSPITGRNEKLFF
NA | NA | TRBJ1-2 | TRBV5-4 | TGTGCCAGCAGCTTGGGCAGCCCGTCCGTCTATGGCTACACCTTC | CASSLGSPSVYGYTF
many | NA | TRBJ2-1 | TRBV28 | TGTGCCAGCAGTCCCGGGGGTCTCTCCTACAATGAGCAGTTCTTC | CASSPGGLSYNEQFF
NA | NA | TRBJ2-3 | TRBV12-3/TRBV12-4 | TGTGCCAGCGGCAGAACTAGCACAGATACGCAGTATTTT | CASGRTSTDTQYF